This TCR beta chain originates from a study of cytomegalovirus exposure and HLA in healthy donors. Study information: From donors who were HLA-typed, an early data release held 80 million or so unique TCRs.

PCR involved 60 Vbeta and 13 Jbeta primers. The table came from immunoSEQ multiplex PCR; TCRdb's copy has only in-frame clones and leaves some out. The sample contains approximately 130,000 clones, 85% of which appear only once. Between the trimmed V and J ends, which lost 6 bases and 5 bases, there was a span of 13 bases. The length of the CDR3 is 12 residues. Germline V CDR1 and CDR2: SQVTM, ANQGSEA. The chain joins TRBV29-1 to TRBJ2-5; the D is unclear. Sequencing was carried out using PBMCs. This sequence originates from a woman in her 30s in good health and CMV-seropositive. The CDR3, as DNA: TGCAGCGTAATCAACCCTGCGGAGACCCAGTACTTC. It specifies CSVINPAETQYF.